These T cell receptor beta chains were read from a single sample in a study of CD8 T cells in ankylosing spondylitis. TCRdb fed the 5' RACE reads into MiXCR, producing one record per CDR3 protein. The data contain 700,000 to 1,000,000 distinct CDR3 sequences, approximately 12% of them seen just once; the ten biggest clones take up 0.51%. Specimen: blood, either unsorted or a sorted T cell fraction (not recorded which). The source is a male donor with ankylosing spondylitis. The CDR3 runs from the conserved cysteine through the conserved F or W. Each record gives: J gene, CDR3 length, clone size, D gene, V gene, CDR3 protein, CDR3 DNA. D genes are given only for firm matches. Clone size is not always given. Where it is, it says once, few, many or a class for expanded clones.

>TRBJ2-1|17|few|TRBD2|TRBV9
CASSAGTSGGRYNEQFF
TGTGCCAGCAGCGCCGGGACTAGCGGGGGTCGTTACAATGAGCAGTTCTTC
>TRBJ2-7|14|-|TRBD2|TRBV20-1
CSAPRRGGPGEQYF
TGCAGTGCTCCTAGGCGGGGAGGGCCGGGTGAGCAGTACTTC
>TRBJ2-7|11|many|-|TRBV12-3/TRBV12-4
CASGRVGEQYF
TGTGCCAGCGGAAGGGTGGGGGAGCAGTACTTC
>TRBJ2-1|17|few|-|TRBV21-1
CASSEEHGTSGYNEQFF
TGTGCCAGCAGCGAAGAACATGGGACTAGCGGCTACAATGAGCAGTTCTTC
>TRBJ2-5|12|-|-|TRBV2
CASGAEQETQYF
TGTGCCAGCGGGGCGGAACAAGAGACCCAGTACTTC
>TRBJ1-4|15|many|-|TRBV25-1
CASSELQPTNEKLFF
TGTGCCAGCAGTGAATTACAGCCAACTAATGAAAAACTGTTTTTT
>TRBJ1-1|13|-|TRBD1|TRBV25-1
CASAGQGLTEAFF
TGTGCCAGCGCAGGACAGGGGCTCACTGAAGCTTTCTTT
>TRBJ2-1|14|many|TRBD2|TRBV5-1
CASSFNPGLANLFF
TGCGCCAGCAGCTTTAACCCGGGACTAGCGAATCTGTTCTTC
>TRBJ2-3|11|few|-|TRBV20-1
CSASPKDTQYF
TGCAGTGCTAGCCCCAAAGATACGCAGTATTTT
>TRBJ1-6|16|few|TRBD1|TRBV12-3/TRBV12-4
CASSATQDRDNSPLHF
TGTGCCAGCAGTGCAACCCAGGACAGGGATAATTCACCCCTCCACTTT
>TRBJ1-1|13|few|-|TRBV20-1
CSAAGHQNTEAFF
TGCAGTGCTGCGGGACACCAGAACACTGAAGCTTTCTTT
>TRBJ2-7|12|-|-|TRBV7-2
CASSFAFYEQYF
TGTGCCAGCAGCTTCGCGTTCTACGAGCAGTACTTC
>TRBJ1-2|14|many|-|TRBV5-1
CASSPQHVNYGYTF
TGCGCCAGCAGCCCACAACACGTTAACTATGGCTACACCTTC
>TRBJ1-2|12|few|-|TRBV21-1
CASSPRWDGYTF
TGTGCCAGCAGCCCACGGTGGGATGGCTACACCTTC
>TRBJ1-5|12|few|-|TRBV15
CATSRDQGTEHF
TGTGCCACCAGCAGAGATCAGGGTACCGAGCATTTT
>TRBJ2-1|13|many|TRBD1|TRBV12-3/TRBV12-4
CASSLRDRGRQFF
TGTGCCAGCAGTCTCCGGGACAGGGGGCGGCAGTTCTTC
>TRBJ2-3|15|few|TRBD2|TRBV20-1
CSARDQRGSRDTQYF
TGCAGTGCTAGAGATCAGCGCGGGAGTCGAGATACGCAGTATTTT
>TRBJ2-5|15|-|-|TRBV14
CASSPLIAIQETQYF
TGTGCCAGCAGCCCCCTAATAGCAATCCAAGAGACCCAGTACTTC
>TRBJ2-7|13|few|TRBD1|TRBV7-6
CASSPGQGDEQYF
TGTGCCAGCAGCCCGGGACAGGGAGACGAGCAGTACTTC
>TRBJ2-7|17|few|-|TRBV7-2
CASSASFGEPRSYEQYF
TGTGCCAGCAGCGCCTCGTTTGGGGAACCGCGCTCCTACGAGCAGTACTTC
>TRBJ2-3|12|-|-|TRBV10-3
CAIGGNTDTQYF
TGTGCCATCGGAGGGAACACAGATACGCAGTATTTT
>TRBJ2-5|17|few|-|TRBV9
CASSARGAAGLQETQYF
TGTGCCAGCAGCGCGAGAGGGGCGGCCGGGCTTCAAGAGACCCAGTACTTC
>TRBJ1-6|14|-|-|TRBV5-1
CASTGGEGNSPLHF
TGCGCCAGCACCGGTGGCGAAGGGAATTCACCCCTCCACTTT
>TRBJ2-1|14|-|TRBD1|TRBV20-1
CSAQLGQGYNEQFF
TGCAGTGCTCAATTGGGACAGGGCTACAATGAGCAGTTCTTC
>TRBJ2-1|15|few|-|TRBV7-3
CASSLYGTDYNEQFF
TGTGCCAGCAGCTTATACGGGACGGACTACAATGAGCAGTTCTTC
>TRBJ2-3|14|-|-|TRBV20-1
CSASRDGRIDTQYF
TGCAGTGCTAGCCGGGACGGGCGTATAGATACGCAGTATTTT
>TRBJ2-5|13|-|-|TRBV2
CASSEYGQETQYF
TGTGCCAGCAGTGAATACGGCCAAGAGACCCAGTACTTC
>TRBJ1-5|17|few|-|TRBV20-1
CSARIPSSGGWDQPQHF
TGCAGTGCTAGAATACCCAGTTCCGGGGGCTGGGATCAGCCCCAGCATTTT
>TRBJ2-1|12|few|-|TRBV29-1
CSVDSSYNEQFF
TGCAGCGTCGACAGCTCCTACAATGAGCAGTTCTTC
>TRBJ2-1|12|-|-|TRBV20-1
CSARRPLDEQFF
TGCAGTGCTAGGCGGCCCCTGGACGAGCAGTTCTTC
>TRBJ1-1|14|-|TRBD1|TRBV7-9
CASSSYDRDTEAFF
TGTGCCAGCAGCTCGTACGACAGGGACACTGAAGCTTTCTTT
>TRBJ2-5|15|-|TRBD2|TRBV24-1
CATAPSGRGGETQYF
TGTGCCACCGCCCCGAGCGGGAGAGGAGGGGAGACCCAGTACTTC
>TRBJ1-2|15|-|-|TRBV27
CASSPWTVGDYGYTF
TGTGCCAGCAGTCCCTGGACAGTGGGCGACTATGGCTACACCTTC
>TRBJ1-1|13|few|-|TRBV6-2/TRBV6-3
CASCDLGNTEAFF
TGTGCCAGTTGCGACCTGGGGAACACTGAAGCTTTCTTT
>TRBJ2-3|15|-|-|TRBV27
CASIQSVGSLDTQYF
TGTGCCAGCATACAGAGCGTCGGGAGTTTGGATACGCAGTATTTT
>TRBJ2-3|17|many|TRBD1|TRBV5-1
CASSEGPLGQLTDTQYF
TGCGCCAGCAGCGAAGGACCCCTGGGACAGCTCACAGATACGCAGTATTTT
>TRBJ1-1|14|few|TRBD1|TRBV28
CASTLTGGYTEAFF
TGTGCCAGCACCCTAACAGGGGGCTACACTGAAGCTTTCTTT
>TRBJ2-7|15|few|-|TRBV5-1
CASSLEAVSSYEQYF
TGCGCCAGCAGCTTGGAGGCAGTCAGCTCCTACGAGCAGTACTTC
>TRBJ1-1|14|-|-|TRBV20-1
CSALTGNMNTEAFF
TGCAGTGCCTTGACAGGAAACATGAACACTGAAGCTTTCTTT